This TCR beta chain was identified in a study of T cell responses to AZD1222 COVID-19 vaccine. Generated by immunoSEQ multiplex PCR, the TCRdb table keeps only in-frame clones and is missing some. The table lists about 180,000 clones, 90% of them singletons. This clone was observed once. Sequenced here: peripheral blood, sampled on day 0 of AZD1222 vaccination. The TCR comes from an adult in good health.

CDR3 in amino acids: CASSPGGNQPQHF. The CDR3 DNA reads TGCGCCAGCAGCCCCGGGGGCAATCAGCCCCAGCATTTT. The V call is TRBV10-1, the J call TRBJ1-5, with D unclear. The V and J ends lost 6 bases and 2 bases respectively, with 8 bases between them. This CDR3 region has 13 residues. Germline CDR1 and CDR2: WNHNN and SYGVQD (reference sequence).